This TCR beta chain is drawn from a study of blood T cells in healthy people across ages. Extracted total RNA amounted to at least 5.5 micrograms for each sample. PCR was performed a second time for roughly 7 to 12 cycles using a sample-barcoded 5' primer and a J-beta primer mix. TCRdb ran MiXCR on the 5' RACE reads and lists one entry per CDR3 protein. The repertoire holds some 940,000 distinct CDR3 sequences, with 25% to 30% as singletons. In the case of this clonotype: Its antigen remains unknown.

Per germline, CDR1 PRHDT and CDR2 FYEKMQ (reference sequence). The V end lost 4 bases, the J end lost 0 bases, and 7 bases lay between the germline ends. This CDR3 has 14 residues. Overall study results and limits: Long-lived donors carried more naive CD4+ cells and greater diversity than aged donors. TCR beta diversity was tightly associated with the proportion of naive T cells.

The same data also contributed to another study, on T cells of mothers and their children. From that report: Regardless of relatedness, pairs show thymic selection shaping TCR recombination output in a similar manner.

The V call is TRBV13, the J call TRBJ1-3, with D uncertain. This sequence originates from a woman between 40 and 50 years old in good health. Sequenced: blood. CDR3 sequence (DNA): TGTGCCAGCAGCTCCCGGGACTCTGGAAACACCATATATTTT. Translated, it gives CASSSRDSGNTIYF.